This entry is about one TCR beta chain. Which antigen it targets is not known. The input lacks base qualities; no much larger clone sits a single base away. The entry originates in a study of cytomegalovirus exposure and HLA in healthy donors listed by TCRdb under 2017. Looking at the study overall: An earlier analysis of some 550 of the donors reported about 290 Gb of sequence data and 117 million unique TCR beta sequences from 150 million to 200 million T cells. An early release that covered fewer than 750 HLA-typed donors contained about 300 gigabases of sequencing data and about 93 million unique TCR sequences. Of the roughly 400 genotyped donors, 81% fell in the genetic ancestry cluster associated with self-reported Caucasian donors. The study aimed to test whether signatures of past pathogen exposure could be identified by cataloging public T cell receptors. The study used immunosequencing to profile the T cell repertoires of about 670 subjects and linked those repertoires to cytomegalovirus serostatus. Besides the first cohort of more than 650 subjects, a separate validation cohort made up of around 120 different subjects was used. The study combined high-throughput TCR immunosequencing, statistical association of individual TCRs with disease status, and machine learning to predict cytomegalovirus infection status. A later analysis re-examined previously published TCR beta repertoires from just over 650 donors and added high-resolution HLA genotyping to investigate patterns of TCR occurrence. In the later analysis, no new phenotypic data were used to find candidate immune exposures; instead, reliance was placed on TCR beta sequences and their occurrence across donors. An earlier analysis of about 620 of the donors applied high-throughput TCR beta sequencing to assess whether each TCR beta V gene segment acted as functional or pseudogenic. Donor age, sex, ethnicity and CMV serostatus were collected together with the repertoire data. A later genetic analysis took genome-wide SNP genotypes for about three fifths of the roughly 670 donors and used that subset as a discovery cohort. All discovery cohort repertoires had been generated using a single sequencing platform. Class I and class II HLA loci were covered by the typing at four-digit resolution. Typing coverage varied by locus: roughly 620-640 donors for A, B, C, DRB1 and DQB1; approximately 500 for DQA1; about 570 for DPA1; around 450 for DPB1. A few DR-DQ haplotypes were treated as single units for association and clustering because of strong linkage in the cohort. Among roughly 370 genotyped donors of the cohort, an average of roughly 240,000 unique TCR beta nucleotide sequences were sequenced per donor, around a sixth of them non-productive. Here is what the overall study found, with its caveats: In an earlier analysis of more than 500 of the donors, most TCR beta V segments appeared in productive rearrangements about 87% or about 30% of the time, broadly matching IMGT annotations. The 87-base-pair reads could not distinguish some IMGT-functional V segments, including TRBV6-2 and TRBV6-3, so those segments were excluded. Compared with equally common non-associated chains, HLA-associated TCR beta chains in a later analysis were more clonally expanded and had lower generation probabilities. In a later analysis, most CMV-associated TCR beta chains were found to appear HLA-restricted, with HLA associations seemingly driven largely by CMV exposure. The earlier analysis of a few hundred of the donors excluded 15 to 20 rarely observed V segments, including chromosome 9 orphons, because counts were too low. A group of highly shared sequence variants was considered likely to be a technical artifact of the sequencing pipeline. Specific HLA alleles were associated with about 17,000 TCR beta sequences at a false discovery rate of 0.05 in a later analysis. The only immune exposure information available for the cohort was CMV serostatus. According to a later analysis, TCR association rates differed among HLA loci, with DRB1 alleles showing the most associated TCRs and HLA-C alleles showing the fewest. Compared with the roughly 700-donor mean, donors in an Asian-associated ancestry cluster had fewer N-insertions in productive TCRs, according to a later genetic analysis. Roughly uniform sequencing depth across donors was assumed in presence/absence analyses, although this assumption may not hold. According to the authors, the approach could potentially be generalized to other disease states and immunological phenotypes. Cytomegalovirus status was reported to be diagnosed by the classifier with high specificity and sensitivity in both the original and validation cohorts. Several of the top co-occurrence clusters appeared to be linked to parvovirus B19, influenza, CMV and Epstein-Barr virus, according to a later analysis. Assigning TCR associations to individual alleles was difficult when HLA alleles, especially DR and DQ, strongly co-occurred. Because HLA typing was unavailable for some donors at each locus, only the typed subset was used in association tests. Linkage disequilibrium might explain the correlated functional status among segregating V segments, but an unknown experimental factor could not be ruled out. A later genetic analysis associated a missense DCLRE1C variant with V-gene and J-gene trimming of TCR beta chains, and an independent cohort replicated the association. A few of the identified cytomegalovirus-associated TCR beta chains were confirmed in vitro to be specific for cytomegalovirus antigens. Most TCR sequences were seen in very few donors, while some public TCRs were found in many individuals. A further reported finding was that TCR beta sequences accurately predicted the HLA-A and HLA-B alleles for most subjects in the first cohort. The cohort was sequenced for TCR beta chains only, and without alpha or paired-chain data the features that could be detected were limited. The study gave a list of some 150 TCR beta chains associated with cytomegalovirus.

The cohort was made up of about 610 healthy bone marrow donors. All cohort members were sampled while nominally healthy, although unrecorded immune exposures were likely present. The donor tested CMV seronegative, placing the donor among the approximately 400 seronegative members of the cohort. A peripheral blood sample was provided by each donor, and peripheral blood mononuclear cells were used for TCR beta sequencing. The Qiagen DNeasy Blood Extraction Kit was used to extract genomic DNA from the blood cell samples. Clipping removes 1 base from V and 4 bases from J, with 3 as the unmatched junction base count. Reading from cysteine to phenylalanine, the CDR3 counts 16 amino acids. The only DNA kept is the CDR3, 48 bases in frame from the first base. According to the germline V gene (reference sequence), CDR1 reads LNHDA and CDR2 reads SQIVND. Library method: the immunoSEQ multiplex PCR assay. The multiplex PCR relied on a mix of 60 forward primers for TCR Vbeta segments and 13 reverse primers for TCR Jbeta segments. A multiplex PCR assay on genomic DNA amplified the CDR3 region of rearranged TCR beta genes. The Illumina HiSeq System was used to sequence the amplified TCR beta libraries as 87-base-pair reads. The original methods were these. Across the 666 repertoires, a later analysis counted tens of millions of unique TCR beta chains, about 10 million of which were shared by at least two donors. Raw reads were error-corrected and collapsed into unique sequences by a nearest-neighbor algorithm in which closely related sequences were merged to remove PCR and sequencing errors. Alignment of CDR3 sequences to IMGT reference sequences was used to assign V, D and J gene segments. For a sequence to be retained, a match of at least six nucleotides was required to both a V gene segment and a J gene segment. Rearrangements were called productive when the CDR3 lacked stop codons and stayed in frame with V and J; all others were non-productive. Following IMGT convention, CDR3 was defined as the stretch from the second conserved V-encoded cysteine up to the conserved J-encoded phenylalanine. In an earlier analysis of 587 of the donors, sequences lacking an unambiguous match to a single V gene segment were excluded. In an earlier analysis of a few hundred of the donors, V segments were called functional above 56.7% productive rearrangements and were called segregating when the between-donor standard deviation exceeded 5%. A statistical classification framework was built to diagnose cytomegalovirus status from the catalog of TCR beta chain sequences. In a later analysis, V and J genes were assigned by comparing TCR nucleotide sequences against IMGT/GENE-DB human TR gene sequences. The TCRdist pipeline was used in a later analysis to assign CDR3 sequences and most-parsimonious VDJ recombination scenarios. In a later analysis, each TCR beta chain was defined by its CDR3 amino acid sequence together with its V-gene family, and reads lacking a unique V-gene family were excluded. A later analysis removed several hundred highly shared, low-generation-probability nucleotide sequences to deal with suspected cross-contamination and a sequencing artifact. In a later analysis, a clonal expansion index for each public chain was calculated from normalized within-repertoire ranks of inferred template counts. Generation probabilities in a later analysis came from a VDJ recombination model fitted to out-of-frame rearrangements, and those results were checked against IGoR. In a later analysis, TCR-TCR, TCR-HLA and TCR-CMV co-occurrence was scored with hypergeometric tests, and a repertoire-size bias correction was applied to TCR pairs. In a later analysis, false discovery rates were estimated by permuting HLA or CMV assignments 20 times. A later analysis grouped co-occurring TCRs with DBSCAN, adding TCRdist sequence similarity when clustering within HLA-allele-positive subsets. For co-occurrence clustering, repertoires with fewer than 30,000 or more than 120,000 public chains were excluded, along with roughly 5 repertoires with anomalous nucleotide sharing. TCRdb's version of the immuneACCESS table is confined to in-frame rearrangements and falls short of the full clone set. An unresolved V gene accounts for under half of the shortfall where checked; the remainder is of unknown origin. V, J and clone size are those of that table, while D and trimming were read from the DNA. The sample table holds 200,000 or so clones, of which around three quarters were seen once. The ten largest make up around 15% of the sample.

This receptor was taken from a man aged 40-49 years in good health and CMV-seronegative. Sequences were obtained from PBMCs. This chain is built from TRBV19 and TRBJ2-1, with 11 central nucleotides matching TRBD2. CDR3 loop: CASSIVASGGYNEQFF. The nucleotides are TGTGCCAGTAGTATAGTGGCTAGCGGGGGGTACAATGAGCAGTTCTTC. The CDR3 plus the reference TRBV19 and TRBJ2-1 genes for the other parts give the full variable domain: DGGITQSPKYLFRKEGQNVTLSCEQNLNHDAMYWYRQDPGQGLRLIYYSQIVNDFQKGDIAEGYSVSREKKESFPLTVTSAQKNPTAFYLCASSIVASGGYNEQFFGPGTRLTVL.